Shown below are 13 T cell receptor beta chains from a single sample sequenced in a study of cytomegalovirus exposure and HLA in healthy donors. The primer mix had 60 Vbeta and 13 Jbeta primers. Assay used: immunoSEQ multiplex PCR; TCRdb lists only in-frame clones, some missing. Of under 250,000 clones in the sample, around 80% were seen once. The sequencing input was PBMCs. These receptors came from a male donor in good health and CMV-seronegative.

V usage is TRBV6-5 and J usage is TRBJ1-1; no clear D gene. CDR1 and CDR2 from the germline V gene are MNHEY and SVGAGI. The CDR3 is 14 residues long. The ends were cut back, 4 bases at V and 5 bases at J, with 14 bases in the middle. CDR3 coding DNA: TGTGCCAGCAGTTCCGGAGACGGCGGTACTGAAGCTTTCTTT. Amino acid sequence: CASSSGDGGTEAFF.

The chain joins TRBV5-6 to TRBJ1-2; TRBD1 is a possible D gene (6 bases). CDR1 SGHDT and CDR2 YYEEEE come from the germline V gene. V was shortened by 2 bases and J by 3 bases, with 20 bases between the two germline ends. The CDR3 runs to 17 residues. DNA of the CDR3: TGTGCCAGCAGCTTCACGCGACAGGACAGCGGGGACTATGGCTACACCTTC. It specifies CASSFTRQDSGDYGYTF.

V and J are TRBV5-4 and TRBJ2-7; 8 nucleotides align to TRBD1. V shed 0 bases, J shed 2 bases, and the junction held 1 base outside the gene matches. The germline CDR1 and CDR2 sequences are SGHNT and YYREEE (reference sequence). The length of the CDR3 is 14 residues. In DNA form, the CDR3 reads TGTGCCAGCAGCTTGGAGACAGGGGCCTACGAGCAGTACTTC. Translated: CASSLETGAYEQYF.

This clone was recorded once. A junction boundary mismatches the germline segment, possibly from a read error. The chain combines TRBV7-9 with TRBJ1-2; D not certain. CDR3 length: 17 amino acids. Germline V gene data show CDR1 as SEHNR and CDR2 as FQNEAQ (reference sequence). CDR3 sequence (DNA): TGTTCCAGCAGCTTATTGCTCCCGCAGTTGGGCCCTTATGGCTACACCTTC. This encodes CSSSLLLPQLGPYGYTF.

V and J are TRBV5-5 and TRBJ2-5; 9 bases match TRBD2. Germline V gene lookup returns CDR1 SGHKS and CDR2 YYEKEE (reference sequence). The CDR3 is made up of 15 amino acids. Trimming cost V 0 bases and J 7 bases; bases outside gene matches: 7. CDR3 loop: CASSLGGTSFGTQYF. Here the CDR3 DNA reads TGTGCCAGCAGCTTGGGAGGGACTAGCTTTGGGACCCAGTACTTC.

Here the CDR3 DNA reads TGTGCCAGCTCACACGACAGGACCAATGAGCAGTTCTTC. Translating it yields CASSHDRTNEQFF. The V and J genes are TRBV18 and TRBJ2-1; a possible D gene is TRBD1 (6 bases). Germline V gene sequence: CDR1 KGHSH, CDR2 LQKENI. Trimming shortened V by 4 bases and J by 6 bases, and 10 bases separated the two germline ends. This CDR3 spans 13 amino acids.

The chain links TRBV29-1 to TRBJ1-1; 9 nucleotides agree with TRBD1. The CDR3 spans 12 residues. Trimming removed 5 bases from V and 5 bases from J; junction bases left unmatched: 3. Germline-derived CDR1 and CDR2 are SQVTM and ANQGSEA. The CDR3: CSVSQGATEAFF. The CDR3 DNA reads TGCAGCGTTTCACAGGGGGCTACTGAAGCTTTCTTT. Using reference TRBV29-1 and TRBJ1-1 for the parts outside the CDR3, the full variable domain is SAVISQKPSRDICQRGTSLTIQCQVDSQVTMMFWYRQQPGQSLTLIATANQGSEATYESGFVIDKFPISRPNLTFSTLTVSNMSPEDSSIYLCSVSQGATEAFFGQGTRLTVV.

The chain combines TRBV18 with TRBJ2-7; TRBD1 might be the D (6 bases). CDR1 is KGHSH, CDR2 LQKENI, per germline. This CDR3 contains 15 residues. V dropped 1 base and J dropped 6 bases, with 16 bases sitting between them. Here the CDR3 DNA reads TGTGCCAGCTCACCACAAGAGACAGGCCCGTCCGAGCAGTACTTC. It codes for CASSPQETGPSEQYF.

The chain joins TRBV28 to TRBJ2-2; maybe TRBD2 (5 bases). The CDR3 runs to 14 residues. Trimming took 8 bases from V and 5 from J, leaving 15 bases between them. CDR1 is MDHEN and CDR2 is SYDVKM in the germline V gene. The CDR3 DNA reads TGTGCCAGCGTGCGGCGGGCGGGTACCGGGGAGCTGTTTTTT. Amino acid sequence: CASVRRAGTGELFF. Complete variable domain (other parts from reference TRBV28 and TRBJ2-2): DVKVTQSSRYLVKRTGEKVFLECVQDMDHENMFWYRQDPGLGLRLIYFSYDVKMKEKGDIPEGYSVSREKKERFSLILESASTNQTSMYLCASVRRAGTGELFFGEGSRLTVL.

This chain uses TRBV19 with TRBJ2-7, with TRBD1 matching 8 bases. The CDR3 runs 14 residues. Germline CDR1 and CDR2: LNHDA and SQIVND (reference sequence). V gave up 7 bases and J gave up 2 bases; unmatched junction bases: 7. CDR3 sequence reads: CASTAGTGPYEQYF. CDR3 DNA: TGTGCCAGTACTGCCGGGACAGGACCCTACGAGCAGTACTTC.

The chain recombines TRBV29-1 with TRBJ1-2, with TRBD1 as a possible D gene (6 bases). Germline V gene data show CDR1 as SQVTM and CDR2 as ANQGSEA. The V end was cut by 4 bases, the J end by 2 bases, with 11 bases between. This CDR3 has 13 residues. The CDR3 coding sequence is TGCAGCGTTGGAGGGCAGGGGAACTATGGCTACACCTTC. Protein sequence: CSVGGQGNYGYTF.

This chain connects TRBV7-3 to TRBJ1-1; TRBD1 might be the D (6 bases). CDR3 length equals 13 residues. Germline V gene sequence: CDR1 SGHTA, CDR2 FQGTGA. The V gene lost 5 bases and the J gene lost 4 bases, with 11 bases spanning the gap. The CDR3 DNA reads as TGTGCCAGCAGCACAGGGTACTCCACTGAAGCTTTCTTT. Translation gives CASSTGYSTEAFF.

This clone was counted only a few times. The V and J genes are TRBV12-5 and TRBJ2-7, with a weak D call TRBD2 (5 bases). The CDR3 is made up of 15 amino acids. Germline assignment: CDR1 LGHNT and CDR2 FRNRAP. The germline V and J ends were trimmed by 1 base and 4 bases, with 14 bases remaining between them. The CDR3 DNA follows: TGTGCTAGTGGTTTGGCCCGGACTTCAAAGTACGAGCAGTACTTC. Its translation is CASGLARTSKYEQYF.